These T cell receptor beta chains were read from a single sample in a study of shared clonotypes between healthy human individuals. Only in-frame clones appear in the TCRdb table, and some are missing; sequencing was by immunoSEQ multiplex PCR. This sample has roughly 2.1 million clones; about 92% occur once, and the top ten carry about 1.8%. Sequencing was performed on naive CD8+ T cells from PBMCs. These receptors all stem from a man aged 18 to 29 in good health. Some clones in this sample may be carry-over from other donors' samples. The CDR3 runs from the conserved cysteine through the conserved F or W. A D gene is named only where the DNA matches it firmly. Clone size is not always given. Where it is, it says once, few, many or a class for expanded clones.

D gene	V gene	clone size	J gene	CDR3 protein	CDR3 DNA
-	TRBV9	-	TRBJ2-2	CASSLTGTGELFF	TGTGCCAGCAGCCTGACGGGTACCGGGGAGCTGTTTTTT
TRBD2	TRBV10-3	-	TRBJ2-2	CATRLAGGLVNTGELFF	TGTGCCACCCGGCTAGCGGGAGGGCTGGTGAACACCGGGGAGCTGTTTTTT
-	TRBV19	-	TRBJ2-4	CASSSSRAKNIQYF	TGTGCCAGTAGTTCAAGTAGGGCCAAAAACATTCAGTACTTC
-	TRBV7-6	-	TRBJ2-5	CASSPEVSQETQYF	TGTGCCAGCAGCCCCGAGGTATCACAAGAGACCCAGTACTTC
-	TRBV4-1	-	TRBJ2-1	CASSQDTGTEAYNEQFF	TGCGCCAGCAGCCAAGATACTGGGACCGAAGCCTACAATGAGCAGTTCTTC
-	TRBV9	few	TRBJ1-5	CASSAGYSNQPQHF	TGTGCCAGCAGCGCAGGGTATAGCAATCAGCCCCAGCATTTT
-	TRBV12-5	-	TRBJ2-2	CASGIGAGELFF	TGTGCTAGTGGAATTGGGGCCGGGGAGCTGTTTTTT
TRBD2	TRBV28	-	TRBJ2-1	CASSLAGESGIHNEQFF	TGTGCCAGCAGTTTAGCGGGGGAGTCAGGGATCCACAATGAGCAGTTCTTC
TRBD1	TRBV7-2	once	TRBJ2-7	CASSLGWTGKYEQYF	TGTGCCAGCAGCTTAGGTTGGACAGGGAAGTACGAGCAGTACTTC
TRBD1	TRBV10-3	-	TRBJ1-5	CAISESRQGGQPQHF	TGTGCCATCAGTGAGTCGAGACAGGGCGGCCAGCCCCAGCATTTT
-	TRBV6-5	-	TRBJ2-2	CASSPDTGELFF	TGTGCCAGCAGTCCCGACACCGGGGAGCTGTTTTTT
-	TRBV27	-	TRBJ2-7	CASRLNGGPYEQYF	TGTGCCAGCAGGCTCAACGGGGGCCCCTACGAGCAGTACTTC
TRBD2	TRBV7-9	-	TRBJ2-3	CASSLLRREVTDTQYF	TGTGCCAGCAGCCTCCTGCGACGGGAGGTCACAGATACGCAGTATTTT
-	TRBV9	-	TRBJ1-3	CASSVDTGTGNTIYF	TGTGCCAGCAGCGTAGATACTGGGACTGGAAACACCATATATTTT
-	TRBV28	-	TRBJ2-5	CASSSRAFQREETQYF	TGTGCCAGCAGTTCCCGGGCCTTCCAAAGGGAGGAGACCCAGTACTTC
-	TRBV19	-	TRBJ2-1	CASRTPGVNEQFF	TGTGCCAGTAGGACTCCAGGGGTTAATGAGCAGTTCTTC